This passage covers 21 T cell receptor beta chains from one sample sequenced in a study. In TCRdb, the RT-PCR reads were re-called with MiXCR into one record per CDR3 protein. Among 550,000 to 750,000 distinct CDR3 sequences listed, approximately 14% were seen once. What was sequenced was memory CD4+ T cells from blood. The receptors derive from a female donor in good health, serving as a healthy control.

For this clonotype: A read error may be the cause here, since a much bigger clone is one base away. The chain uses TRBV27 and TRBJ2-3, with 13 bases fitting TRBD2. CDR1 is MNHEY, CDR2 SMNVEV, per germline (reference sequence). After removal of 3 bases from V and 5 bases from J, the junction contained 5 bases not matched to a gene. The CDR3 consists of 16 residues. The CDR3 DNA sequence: TGTGCCAGCAGTTTCACTAGCGGGGGGGCCGGAGATACGCAGTATTTT. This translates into CASSFTSGGAGDTQYF.

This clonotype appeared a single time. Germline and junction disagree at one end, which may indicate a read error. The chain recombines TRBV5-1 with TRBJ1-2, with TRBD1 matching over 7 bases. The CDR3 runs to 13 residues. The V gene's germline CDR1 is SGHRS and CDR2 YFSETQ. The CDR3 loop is CASSPDRVYRYTF. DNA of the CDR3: TGCGCCAGCAGTCCTGACAGGGTCTATCGCTACACCTTC.

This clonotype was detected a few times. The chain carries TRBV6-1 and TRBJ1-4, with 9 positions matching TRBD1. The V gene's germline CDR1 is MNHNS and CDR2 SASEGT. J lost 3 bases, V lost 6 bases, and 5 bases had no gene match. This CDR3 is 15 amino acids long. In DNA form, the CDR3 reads TGTGCCAGCAGCGTATACAGGGGGCCTAATGAAAAACTGTTTTTT. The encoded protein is CASSVYRGPNEKLFF.

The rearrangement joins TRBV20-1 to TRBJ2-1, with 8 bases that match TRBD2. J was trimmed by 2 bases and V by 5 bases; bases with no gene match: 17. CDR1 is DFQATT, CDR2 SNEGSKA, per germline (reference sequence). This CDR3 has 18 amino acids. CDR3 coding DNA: TGCAGTGCTCCCGATACTGACGGTGCGGGAGGTGCCTACAATGAGCAGTTCTTC. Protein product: CSAPDTDGAGGAYNEQFF.

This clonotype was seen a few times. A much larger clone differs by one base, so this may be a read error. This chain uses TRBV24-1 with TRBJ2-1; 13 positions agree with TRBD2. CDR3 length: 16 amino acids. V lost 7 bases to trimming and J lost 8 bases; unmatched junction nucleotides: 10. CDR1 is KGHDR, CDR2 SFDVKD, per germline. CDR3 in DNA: TGTGCCACCAGCCCGATCGGGACTAGCGGGAACTATGAGCAGTTCTTC. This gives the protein CATSPIGTSGNYEQFF.

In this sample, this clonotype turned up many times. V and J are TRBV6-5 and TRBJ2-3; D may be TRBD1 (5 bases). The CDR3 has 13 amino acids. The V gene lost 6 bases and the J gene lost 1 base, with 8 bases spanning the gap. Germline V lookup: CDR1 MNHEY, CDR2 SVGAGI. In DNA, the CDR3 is TGTGCCAGCAGCCGACAGCGCACAGATACGCAGTATTTT. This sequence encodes CASSRQRTDTQYF.

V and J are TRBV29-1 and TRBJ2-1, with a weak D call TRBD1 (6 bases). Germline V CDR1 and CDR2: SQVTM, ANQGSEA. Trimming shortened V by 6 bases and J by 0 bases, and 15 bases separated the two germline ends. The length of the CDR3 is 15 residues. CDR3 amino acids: CSVPGTLSSYNEQFF. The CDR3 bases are TGCAGCGTGCCCGGGACACTCAGCTCCTACAATGAGCAGTTCTTC.

CDR3 loop: CSARDQTRAGELFF. CDR3 DNA sequence: TGCAGTGCTAGAGACCAGACCCGGGCCGGGGAGCTGTTTTTT. The chain recombines TRBV20-1 with TRBJ2-2; D not certain. The CDR3 is 14 amino acids. The germline gives CDR1 DFQATT, CDR2 SNEGSKA (reference sequence). Trimming removed 0 bases at V and 6 bases at J, with 11 bases between.

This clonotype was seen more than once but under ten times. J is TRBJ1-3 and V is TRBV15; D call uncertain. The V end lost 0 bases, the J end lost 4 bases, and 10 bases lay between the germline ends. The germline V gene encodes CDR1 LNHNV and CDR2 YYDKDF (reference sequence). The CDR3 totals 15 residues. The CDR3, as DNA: TGTGCCACCAGCAGAGATTGGGTCTCGGGAAACACCATATATTTT. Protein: CATSRDWVSGNTIYF.

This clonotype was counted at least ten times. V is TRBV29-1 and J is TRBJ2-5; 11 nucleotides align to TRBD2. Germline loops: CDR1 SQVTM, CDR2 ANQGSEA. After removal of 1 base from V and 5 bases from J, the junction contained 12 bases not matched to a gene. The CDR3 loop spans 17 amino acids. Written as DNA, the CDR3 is TGCAGCGTTGAAGGGCTAGCGGGAGGAAGGGGGCGGGAGACCCAGTACTTC. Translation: CSVEGLAGGRGRETQYF. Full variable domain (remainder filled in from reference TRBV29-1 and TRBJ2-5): SAVISQKPSRDICQRGTSLTIQCQVDSQVTMMFWYRQQPGQSLTLIATANQGSEATYESGFVIDKFPISRPNLTFSTLTVSNMSPEDSSIYLCSVEGLAGGRGRETQYFGPGTRLLVL.

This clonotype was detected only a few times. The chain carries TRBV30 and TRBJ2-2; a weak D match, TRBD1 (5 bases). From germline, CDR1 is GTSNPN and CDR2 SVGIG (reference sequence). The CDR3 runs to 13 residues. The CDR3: CAEVGRATGELFF. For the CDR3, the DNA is TGTGCTGAGGTCGGCAGGGCAACCGGGGAGCTGTTTTTT.

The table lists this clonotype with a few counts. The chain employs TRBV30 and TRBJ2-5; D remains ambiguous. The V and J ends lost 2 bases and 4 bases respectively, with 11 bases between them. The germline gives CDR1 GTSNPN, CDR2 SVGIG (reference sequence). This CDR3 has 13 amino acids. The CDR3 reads CAWSTGSAETQYF. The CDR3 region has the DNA TGTGCCTGGAGTACCGGGTCGGCAGAGACCCAGTACTTC.

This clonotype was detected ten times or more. The chain's CDR3 is CASSVLGYGGGNEQFF. CDR3 DNA: TGTGCCAGCAGCGTCCTTGGGTACGGGGGCGGCAATGAGCAGTTCTTC. The rearrangement links TRBV9 to TRBJ2-1; D might be TRBD1 or TRBD2, each matching 6 bases. Germline CDR1 SGDLS, CDR2 YYNGEE. This CDR3 region has 16 residues. V was trimmed by 2 bases and J by 6 bases, leaving 18 bases between them.

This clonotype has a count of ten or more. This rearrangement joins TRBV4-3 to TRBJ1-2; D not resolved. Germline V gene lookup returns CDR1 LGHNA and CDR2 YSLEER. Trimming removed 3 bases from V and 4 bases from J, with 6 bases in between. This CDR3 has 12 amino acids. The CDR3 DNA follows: TGCGCCAGCAGCCAGGACGGCTATGGCTACACCTTC. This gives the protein CASSQDGYGYTF.

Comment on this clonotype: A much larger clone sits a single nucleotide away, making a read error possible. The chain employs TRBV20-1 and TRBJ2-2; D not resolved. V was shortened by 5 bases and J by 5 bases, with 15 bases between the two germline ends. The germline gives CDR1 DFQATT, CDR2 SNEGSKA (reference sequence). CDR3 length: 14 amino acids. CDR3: CSAARSLKTGELFF. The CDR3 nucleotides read TGCAGTGCTGCTAGAAGTCTGAAAACCGGGGAGCTGTTTTTT.

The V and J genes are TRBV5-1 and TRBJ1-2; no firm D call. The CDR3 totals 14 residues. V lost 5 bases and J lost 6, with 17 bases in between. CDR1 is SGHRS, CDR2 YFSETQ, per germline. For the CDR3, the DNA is TGCGCCAGCAGTCCCCAGGAACCGTGGCATGGCTACACCTTC. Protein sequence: CASSPQEPWHGYTF.

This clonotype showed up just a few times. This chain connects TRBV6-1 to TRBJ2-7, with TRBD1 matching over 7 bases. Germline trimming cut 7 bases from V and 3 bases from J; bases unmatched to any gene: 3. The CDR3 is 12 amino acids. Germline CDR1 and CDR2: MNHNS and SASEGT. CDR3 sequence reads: CASNHRGYEQYF. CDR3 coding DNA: TGTGCCAGCAACCACAGGGGCTACGAGCAGTACTTC.

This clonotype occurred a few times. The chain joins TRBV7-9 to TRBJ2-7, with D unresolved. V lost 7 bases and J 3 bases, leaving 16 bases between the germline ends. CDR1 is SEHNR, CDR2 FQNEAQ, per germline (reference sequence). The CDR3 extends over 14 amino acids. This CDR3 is CASTNAVGFYEQYF. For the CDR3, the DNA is TGTGCCAGCACCAACGCGGTGGGGTTCTACGAGCAGTACTTC. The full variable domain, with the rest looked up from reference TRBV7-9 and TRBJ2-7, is DTGVSQNPRHKITKRGQNVTFRCDPISEHNRLYWYRQTLGQGPEFLTYFQNEAQLEKSRLLSDRFSAERPKGSFSTLEIQRTEQGDSAMYLCASTNAVGFYEQYFGPGTRLTVT.

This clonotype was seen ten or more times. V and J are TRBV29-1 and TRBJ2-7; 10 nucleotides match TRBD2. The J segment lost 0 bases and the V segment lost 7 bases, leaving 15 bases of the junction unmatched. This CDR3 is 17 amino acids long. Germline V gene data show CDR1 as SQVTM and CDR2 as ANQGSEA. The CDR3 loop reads CSAQTGLAEWGSYEQYF. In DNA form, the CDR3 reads TGCAGCGCCCAAACCGGACTAGCGGAGTGGGGCTCCTACGAGCAGTACTTC.

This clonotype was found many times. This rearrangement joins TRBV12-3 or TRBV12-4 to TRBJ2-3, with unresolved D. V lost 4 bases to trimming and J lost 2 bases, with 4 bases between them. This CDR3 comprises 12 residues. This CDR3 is CASSYITDTQYF. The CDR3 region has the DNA TGTGCCAGCAGTTATATCACAGATACGCAGTATTTT.

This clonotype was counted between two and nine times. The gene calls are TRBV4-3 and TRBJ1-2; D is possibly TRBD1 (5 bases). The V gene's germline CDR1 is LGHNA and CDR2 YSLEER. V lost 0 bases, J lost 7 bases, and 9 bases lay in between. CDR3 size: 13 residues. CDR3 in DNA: TGCGCCAGCAGCCAAGACAGGGTTCCTGGCTACACCTTC. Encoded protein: CASSQDRVPGYTF.